The entry below gives a single T cell receptor (beta chain) sequence along with its context. Additional DNA sequences in this sample encode the identical CDR3. The sample belongs to a study of blood T cell repertoires in COVID-19. On the study more broadly: The United States, Italy and Spain supplied acute and convalescent COVID-19 samples. Sample material is recorded as cDNA or gDNA derived from T cells, B-cell-depleted T cells, or PBMCs.

Germline loops: CDR1 SGHNT, CDR2 YYREEE (reference sequence). The CDR3 consists of 15 residues. The V end was cut by 0 bases, the J end by 7 bases, with 11 bases between. Per the study methods: Reference gene primer amplification in the assay estimated nucleated cell counts. Libraries were prepared by immunoSEQ multiplex PCR; TCRdb keeps only in-frame clonotypes and omits some of them. Clone size and the V and J calls come from that table; the DNA yielded D and trimming. This sample yields under 300,000 clones, of which around 83% are seen a single time; roughly a tenth belongs to the top ten. The source is a woman aged 80 or over with acute or convalescent COVID-19. The gene calls are TRBV5-4 and TRBJ1-6; D perhaps matches TRBD1 (5 bases). The sequencing sample was made of peripheral blood. DNA of the CDR3: TGTGCCAGCAGCTTGGGGCAGGGTTACAATTCACCCCTCCACTTT. Translated: CASSLGQGYNSPLHF.